The 8 T cell receptor beta chains presented below share a single source sample, sequenced in a study of cytomegalovirus exposure and HLA in healthy donors. Measured with immunoSEQ multiplex PCR; TCRdb has only the in-frame clones, and not every one. This table holds under 300,000 clones, around 87% found once. The sequencing input was PBMCs. Receptors originate from a young woman in good health and CMV-seropositive.

The V and J genes are TRBV19 and TRBJ1-4; D not certain. CDR1 LNHDA and CDR2 SQIVND come from the germline V gene (reference sequence). V was pared by 8 bases and J by 7 bases, with 14 bases between. CDR3 size: 13 residues. CDR3 region: CASAGLGAEKLFF. CDR3 sequence (DNA): TGTGCCAGTGCCGGACTCGGAGCTGAAAAACTGTTTTTT.

On this clone: This same CDR3 is encoded by further DNA sequences in the sample. This rearrangement joins TRBV27 to TRBJ1-1, with TRBD1 identical over 7 bases. CDR1 is MNHEY and CDR2 is SMNVEV in the germline V gene (reference sequence). The CDR3 extends over 15 amino acids. J was trimmed by 2 bases and V by 0 bases; bases with no gene match: 3. In nucleotides, the CDR3 is TGTGCCAGCAGTTTATCCGGGACAGTCAACACTGAAGCTTTCTTT. It specifies CASSLSGTVNTEAFF.

The chain links TRBV5-1 to TRBJ2-2, with 7 positions matching TRBD2. The CDR3 covers 16 residues. Germline loops: CDR1 SGHRS, CDR2 YFSETQ. V trimming: 0 bases; J trimming: 9 bases; junction bases outside the gene matches: 11. The CDR3 reads CASSLGTSEQYRELFF. CDR3 DNA: TGCGCCAGCAGCTTGGGGACTAGTGAACAGTACAGGGAGCTGTTTTTT. The variable domain in full, completed from reference TRBV5-1 and TRBJ2-2, reads KAGVTQTPRYLIKTRGQQVTLSCSPISGHRSVSWYQQTPGQGLQFLFEYFSETQRNKGNFPGRFSGRQFSNSRSEMNVSTLELGDSALYLCASSLGTSEQYRELFFGEGSRLTVL.

The chain links TRBV7-9 to TRBJ2-7, with TRBD2 identical over 11 bases. CDR3 length: 17 amino acids. Germline V gives CDR1 SEHNR, CDR2 FQNEAQ (reference sequence). V lost 5 bases to trimming and J lost 2 bases; unmatched junction nucleotides: 11. CDR3: CASSQGPGTSGAYEQYF. DNA of the CDR3: TGTGCCAGCAGCCAAGGTCCCGGGACTAGCGGCGCCTACGAGCAGTACTTC.

This clone was found a few times. This chain joins TRBV6-5 and TRBJ2-7; 12 bases are shared with TRBD2. Germline lookup yields CDR1 MNHEY and CDR2 SVGAGI. With 6 bases clipped from V and 2 bases from J, the junction kept 2 bases outside the gene matches. The CDR3 loop spans 14 amino acids. CDR3 region: CASSRLAGAYEQYF. The DNA of the CDR3 is TGTGCCAGCAGCCGACTAGCGGGAGCCTACGAGCAGTACTTC.

This chain links TRBV5-6 with TRBJ1-1; D call uncertain. Germline-derived CDR1 and CDR2 are SGHDT and YYEEEE. Trimming stripped 2 bases from V and 1 base from J, with 9 bases between. This CDR3 is built from 14 residues. The CDR3 loop is CASSLPYRNTEAFF. The CDR3 DNA is TGTGCCAGCAGCTTACCTTACAGGAACACTGAAGCTTTCTTT.

This sequence joins TRBV19 and TRBJ2-2; 14 bases are a match to TRBD2. The CDR3 is 16 residues long. J was trimmed by 6 bases and V by 8 bases; bases with no gene match: 8. From germline, CDR1 is LNHDA and CDR2 SQIVND (reference sequence). CDR3 region: CASGGTSGSFAGELFF. As DNA, the CDR3 is TGTGCCAGTGGGGGGACTAGCGGGAGTTTTGCCGGGGAGCTGTTTTTT.

J is TRBJ1-2 and V is TRBV5-4; TRBD1 matches 7 bases. The length of the CDR3 is 14 residues. Looked up from germline, CDR1 is SGHNT and CDR2 is YYREEE (reference sequence). Trimming cost V 3 bases and J 4 bases; bases outside gene matches: 6. CDR3 region: CASSSGQAPYGYTF. CDR3 in DNA: TGTGCCAGCAGCTCTGGACAGGCCCCCTATGGCTACACCTTC.